This T cell receptor beta chain was profiled in a study of T cell responses to AZD1222 COVID-19 vaccine. Overall study findings and caveats: At study baseline, merely about 6 AZD1222 recipients were seropositive.

Only in-frame clones appear in the TCRdb table, and some are missing; sequencing was by immunoSEQ multiplex PCR. The sample contains 150,000 to 200,000 clones, 94% of which appear only once. With regard to this clone: Its antigen remains unknown.

This clonotype was sampled from an adult in good health. Here the sequenced sample was peripheral blood, taken on day 0 of AZD1222 vaccination.

The CDR3 is CASSPGTGEGYTF. The DNA for the CDR3 is TGTGCCAGCTCACCCGGGACAGGGGAAGGCTACACCTTC. The rearrangement joins TRBV18 to TRBJ1-2; TRBD1 matches 10 bases. Unmatched junction bases numbered 3, after V lost 3 bases and J lost 8 bases. Germline V gene data show CDR1 as KGHSH and CDR2 as LQKENI. The CDR3 extends over 13 amino acids.